A selection of T cell receptor beta chains follows, all from one sample in a study of OX40 agonist ivuxolimab in advanced cancers. Sequenced by immunoSEQ multiplex PCR; TCRdb stores in-frame clones only, minus some. The sample shows around 100,000 clones, over 75% of them seen only once. Sample: CD4+ or CD8+ T cells sorted from blood, taken in a trial of the OX40 agonist ivuxolimab. The receptors were sampled from an adult with an advanced solid tumor such as melanoma, head and neck, liver or kidney cancer. The CDR3 runs from the conserved cysteine through the conserved F or W. D genes are given only for firm matches. Only some rows state a clone size, as once, few, many or a class for expanded clones.

d_gene: -; abundance: once; j_gene: TRBJ1-4; v_gene: TRBV18; CDR3nt: TGTGCCAGCTCAGACGGGAGTGAAAAACTGTTTTTT; CDR3aa: CASSDGSEKLFF
d_gene: -; abundance: -; j_gene: TRBJ1-1; v_gene: TRBV5-5; CDR3nt: TGTGCCAGCAGCTTGAGTCAGGGGAACACTGAAGCTTTCTTT; CDR3aa: CASSLSQGNTEAFF
d_gene: -; abundance: -; j_gene: TRBJ2-7; v_gene: TRBV6-5; CDR3nt: TGTGCCAGCAGTTCCCACCGGGACCATGCCTACGAGCAGTACTTC; CDR3aa: CASSSHRDHAYEQYF
d_gene: -; abundance: -; j_gene: TRBJ2-7; v_gene: TRBV7-2; CDR3nt: TGTGCCAGCAGCTTCTCCCAGGTGCAGTACTTC; CDR3aa: CASSFSQVQYF
d_gene: TRBD1; abundance: -; j_gene: TRBJ2-4; v_gene: TRBV7-3; CDR3nt: TGTGCCAGCAGCATAGTGGGAGGACAGGGAAACATTCAGTACTTC; CDR3aa: CASSIVGGQGNIQYF
d_gene: TRBD1; abundance: -; j_gene: TRBJ1-6; v_gene: TRBV18; CDR3nt: TGTGCCAGCTCACCCGGGACAGCTTCTTCACCCCTCCACTTT; CDR3aa: CASSPGTASSPLHF
d_gene: -; abundance: -; j_gene: TRBJ2-3; v_gene: TRBV4-2; CDR3nt: TGTGCCAGCGACCACAACAGGAGAAGCACAGATACGCAGTATTTT; CDR3aa: CASDHNRRSTDTQYF
d_gene: TRBD1; abundance: few; j_gene: TRBJ2-5; v_gene: TRBV7-9; CDR3nt: TGTGCCAGCAGACCGGACAGGGCCAGAGAGACCCAGTACTTC; CDR3aa: CASRPDRARETQYF
d_gene: -; abundance: -; j_gene: TRBJ2-7; v_gene: TRBV9; CDR3nt: TGTGCCAGCAGCCCCCGGGACTCAGGACCTTACGAGCAGTACTTC; CDR3aa: CASSPRDSGPYEQYF
d_gene: -; abundance: -; j_gene: TRBJ1-2; v_gene: TRBV5-1; CDR3nt: TGCGCCAGCAGCTTAGACTGGTCCGACTATGGCTACACCTTC; CDR3aa: CASSLDWSDYGYTF
d_gene: TRBD1; abundance: once; j_gene: TRBJ2-6; v_gene: TRBV7-9; CDR3nt: TGTGCCAGCAGCGCCCTGACAGGGTCAGGGGCCAACGTCCTGACTTTC; CDR3aa: CASSALTGSGANVLTF
d_gene: TRBD1; abundance: -; j_gene: TRBJ1-1; v_gene: TRBV4-2; CDR3nt: TGTGCCAGCAGCCAAAGGGACAGGGAACTTCCTGAAGCTTTCTTT; CDR3aa: CASSQRDRELPEAFF
d_gene: TRBD2; abundance: -; j_gene: TRBJ2-7; v_gene: TRBV2; CDR3nt: TGTGCCAGCACCCAAAGTCTAGCGGGGATGTGGCAGTACTTC; CDR3aa: CASTQSLAGMWQYF
d_gene: -; abundance: -; j_gene: TRBJ1-4; v_gene: TRBV15; CDR3nt: TGTGCCACCACCTATTATGAGAATGAAAAACTGTTTTTT; CDR3aa: CATTYYENEKLFF
d_gene: TRBD1; abundance: once; j_gene: TRBJ1-4; v_gene: TRBV7-8; CDR3nt: TGTGCCAGCAGCTTAGAAGGACAGGGGAGAAATGAAAAACTGTTTTTT; CDR3aa: CASSLEGQGRNEKLFF
d_gene: -; abundance: -; j_gene: TRBJ2-3; v_gene: TRBV7-9; CDR3nt: TGTGCCAGCAGCTCCCCCCAGAGGGTAGACACGCAGTATTTT; CDR3aa: CASSSPQRVDTQYF
d_gene: TRBD2; abundance: -; j_gene: TRBJ2-1; v_gene: TRBV9; CDR3nt: TGTGCCAGCAGCTTAGGGACTAGCGGGAGTAATGAGCAGTTCTTC; CDR3aa: CASSLGTSGSNEQFF
d_gene: -; abundance: -; j_gene: TRBJ1-1; v_gene: TRBV27; CDR3nt: TGTGCCAGCAGTCCCCACAGGTATTTGAACACTGAAGCTTTCTTT; CDR3aa: CASSPHRYLNTEAFF
d_gene: TRBD2; abundance: -; j_gene: TRBJ2-2; v_gene: TRBV7-3; CDR3nt: TGTGCCAGCAGCCCACCCGGGGGGAGGAACACCGGGGAGCTGTTTTTT; CDR3aa: CASSPPGGRNTGELFF
d_gene: -; abundance: -; j_gene: TRBJ2-7; v_gene: TRBV5-1; CDR3nt: TGCGCCAGCAGCTTACACGACTACGAGCAGTACTTC; CDR3aa: CASSLHDYEQYF
d_gene: -; abundance: -; j_gene: TRBJ1-5; v_gene: TRBV10-3; CDR3nt: TGTGCCATCAGTGTTGAGCAGGGGAGTCAGCCCCAGCATTTT; CDR3aa: CAISVEQGSQPQHF
d_gene: TRBD1; abundance: -; j_gene: TRBJ2-1; v_gene: TRBV7-2; CDR3nt: TGTGCCAGCAGCCTGGGACAGGGAATTTACAATGAGCAGTTCTTC; CDR3aa: CASSLGQGIYNEQFF
d_gene: TRBD1; abundance: -; j_gene: TRBJ2-2; v_gene: TRBV5-1; CDR3nt: TGCGCCAGCAGCCCAGGACAGGTACAATTCTCCGGGGAGCTGTTTTTT; CDR3aa: CASSPGQVQFSGELFF
d_gene: -; abundance: -; j_gene: TRBJ2-5; v_gene: TRBV28; CDR3nt: TGTGCCAGCAGTCCCTATTTTGGCGTAGGGGGGGAGACCCAGTACTTC; CDR3aa: CASSPYFGVGGETQYF
d_gene: TRBD1; abundance: -; j_gene: TRBJ2-7; v_gene: TRBV5-1; CDR3nt: TGCGCCAGCAGCTTGGGGACAGGGGGCGGACTAGCCTACGAGCAGTACTTC; CDR3aa: CASSLGTGGGLAYEQYF
d_gene: -; abundance: -; j_gene: TRBJ2-7; v_gene: TRBV27; CDR3nt: TGTGCCAGCCGCAGCCTGGGGAGCTACGAGCAGTACTTC; CDR3aa: CASRSLGSYEQYF
d_gene: -; abundance: -; j_gene: TRBJ2-1; v_gene: TRBV6-1; CDR3nt: TGTGCCAGCAGTTACGGGAATGAGCAGTTCTTC; CDR3aa: CASSYGNEQFF